This T cell receptor beta chain originates from a study of identifying expanded T cells in peripheral blood. General study results and limits: Technical replicates showed roughly 1.2 changed clones; two weeks 15 to 20; four weeks 19. Across healthy donors, higher total template counts meant significantly greater approximately two-week count variance.

About this clone itself: Its antigen is unidentified.

TCRdb keeps only in-frame clones here, not all; method: immunoSEQ multiplex PCR. Of 91,000 or so clones listed, roughly 86% are singletons. Healthy donors had no documented immune events, such as infections, while sampled. CDR1 LNHDA and CDR2 SQIVND come from the germline V gene (reference sequence). V lost 3 bases and J lost 6, with 6 bases in between. The CDR3 loop spans 12 amino acids. The chain recombines TRBV19 with TRBJ2-1; either TRBD1 or TRBD2 may fit D (5 bases each). The source of this sequence is a person between 18 and 75 years old in good health. Sequencing input: blood. CDR3 in amino acids: CASSIGGNEQFF. In DNA, the CDR3 is TGTGCCAGTAGTATTGGGGGCAATGAGCAGTTCTTC.